The clone carrying this TCR beta chain was picked up a small number of times. This sample is drawn from a study of cytomegalovirus exposure and HLA in healthy donors. Use of 60 Vbeta and 13 Jbeta primers characterized the PCR. Profiling relied on immunoSEQ multiplex PCR, and the TCRdb table lists in-frame clones only, not all of them. The table shows roughly 52,000 clones, with about 84% occurring only once. Germline CDR1 SGHNT, CDR2 YYREEE (reference sequence). With 4 bases clipped from V and 1 base from J, the junction kept 2 bases outside the gene matches. CDR3 size: 14 residues. This chain connects TRBV5-4 to TRBJ1-1, with 9 bases fitting TRBD1. The clonotype was recovered from a female donor in good health and CMV-seronegative. The sample comprised PBMCs. The CDR3 here is CASSGTGTNTEAFF. The CDR3 bases are TGTGCCAGCAGCGGGACAGGGACGAACACTGAAGCTTTCTTT.